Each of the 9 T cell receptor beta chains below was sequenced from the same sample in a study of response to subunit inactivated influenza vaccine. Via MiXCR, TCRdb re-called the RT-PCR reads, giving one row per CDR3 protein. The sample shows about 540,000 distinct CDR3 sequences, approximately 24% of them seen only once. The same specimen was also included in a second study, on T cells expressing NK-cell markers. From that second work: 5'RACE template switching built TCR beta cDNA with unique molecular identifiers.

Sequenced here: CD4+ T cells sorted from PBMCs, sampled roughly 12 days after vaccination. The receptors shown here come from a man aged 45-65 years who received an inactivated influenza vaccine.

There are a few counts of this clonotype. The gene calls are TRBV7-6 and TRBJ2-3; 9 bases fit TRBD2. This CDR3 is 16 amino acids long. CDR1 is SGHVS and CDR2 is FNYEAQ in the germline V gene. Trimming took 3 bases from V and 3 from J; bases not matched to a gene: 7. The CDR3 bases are TGTGCCAGCAGCTTGATAGCGGGGGCCTATACAGATACGCAGTATTTT. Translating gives CASSLIAGAYTDTQYF.

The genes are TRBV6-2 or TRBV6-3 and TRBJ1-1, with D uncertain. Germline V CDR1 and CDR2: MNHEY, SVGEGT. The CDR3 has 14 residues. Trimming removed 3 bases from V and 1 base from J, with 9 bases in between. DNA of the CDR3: TGTGCCAGCAGTTATTACCGTCCGAACACTGAAGCTTTCTTT. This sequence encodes CASSYYRPNTEAFF.

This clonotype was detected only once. CDR3 nucleotide sequence: TGCAGTGCTAGTGCTTGGGGGGCCAACGTCCTGACTTTC. It yields the protein CSASAWGANVLTF. The chain employs TRBV20-1 and TRBJ2-6; D not resolved. This CDR3 has 13 amino acids. Deletions cut 3 bases from V and 4 bases from J, with 7 bases between. Germline CDR1 and CDR2: DFQATT and SNEGSKA (reference sequence).

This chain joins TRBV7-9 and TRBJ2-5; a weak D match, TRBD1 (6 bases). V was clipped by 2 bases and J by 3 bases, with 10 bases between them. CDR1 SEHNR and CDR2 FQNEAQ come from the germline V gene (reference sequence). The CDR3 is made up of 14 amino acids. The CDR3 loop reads CASSLQGLKETQYF. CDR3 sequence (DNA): TGTGCCAGCAGCTTACAGGGGCTCAAAGAGACCCAGTACTTC.

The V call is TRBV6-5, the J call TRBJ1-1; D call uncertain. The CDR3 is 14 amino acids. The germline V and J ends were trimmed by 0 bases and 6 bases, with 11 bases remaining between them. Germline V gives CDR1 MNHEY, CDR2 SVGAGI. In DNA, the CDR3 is TGTGCCAGCAGTTACTCGATCGAGGGCCCTGAAGCTTTCTTT. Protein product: CASSYSIEGPEAFF.

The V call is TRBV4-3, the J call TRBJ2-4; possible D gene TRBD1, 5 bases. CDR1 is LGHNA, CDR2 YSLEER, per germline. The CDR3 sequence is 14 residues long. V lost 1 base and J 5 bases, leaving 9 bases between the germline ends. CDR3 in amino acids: CASSQGLQENIQYF. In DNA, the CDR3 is TGCGCCAGCAGCCAAGGTCTACAGGAAAACATTCAGTACTTC.

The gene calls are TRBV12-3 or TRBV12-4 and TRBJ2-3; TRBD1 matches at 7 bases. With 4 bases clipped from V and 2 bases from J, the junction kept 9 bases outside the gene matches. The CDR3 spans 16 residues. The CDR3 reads CASSSDRAPLTDTQYF. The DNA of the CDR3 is TGTGCCAGCAGTTCCGACAGGGCTCCCCTCACAGATACGCAGTATTTT.

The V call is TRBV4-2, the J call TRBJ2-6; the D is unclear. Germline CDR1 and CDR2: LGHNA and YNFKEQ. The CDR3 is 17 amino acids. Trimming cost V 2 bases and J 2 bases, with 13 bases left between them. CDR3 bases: TGTGCCAGCAGCCAATCAGTTCGCACTACTGGGGCCAACGTCCTGACTTTC. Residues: CASSQSVRTTGANVLTF.

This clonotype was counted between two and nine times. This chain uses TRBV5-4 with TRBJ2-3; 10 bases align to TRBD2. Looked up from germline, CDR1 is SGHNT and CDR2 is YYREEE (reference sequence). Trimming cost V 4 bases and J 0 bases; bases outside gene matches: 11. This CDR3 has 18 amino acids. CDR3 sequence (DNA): TGTGCCAGCAGCCTGGCCTTTACTAGCGGGGTTAGCACAGATACGCAGTATTTT. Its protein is CASSLAFTSGVSTDTQYF.